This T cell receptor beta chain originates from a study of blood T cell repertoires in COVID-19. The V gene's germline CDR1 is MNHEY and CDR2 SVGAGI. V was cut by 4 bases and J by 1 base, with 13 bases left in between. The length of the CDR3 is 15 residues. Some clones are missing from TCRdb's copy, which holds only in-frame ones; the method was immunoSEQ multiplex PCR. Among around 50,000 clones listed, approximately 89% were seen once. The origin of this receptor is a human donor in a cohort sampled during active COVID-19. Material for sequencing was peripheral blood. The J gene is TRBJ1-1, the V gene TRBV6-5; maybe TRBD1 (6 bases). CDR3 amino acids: CASSWTAGTNTEAFF. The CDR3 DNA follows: TGTGCCAGCAGTTGGACAGCCGGAACGAACACTGAAGCTTTCTTT.